Described below is a single T cell receptor (beta chain) sequence and its context. In the authors' workflow: By means of reference gene primer amplification, nucleated cell counts were estimated. Some clones are missing from TCRdb's copy, which holds only in-frame ones; the method was immunoSEQ multiplex PCR. That table furnishes V, J and clone size, whereas the DNA furnished D and trimming. The sample lists 450,000 or so clones; 80% to 90% were seen once. The data originate from a study of blood T cell repertoires in COVID-19. Looking at the study overall: The cDNA or gDNA used as material had been derived from T cells, B-cell-depleted T cells, or PBMCs.

J was trimmed by 6 bases and V by 5 bases; bases with no gene match: 4. Per the germline V gene, CDR1 is SGHKS and CDR2 is YYEKEE (reference sequence). The CDR3 extends over 14 amino acids. V usage is TRBV5-5 and J usage is TRBJ1-6, with 8 bases lining up with TRBD1. Sequencing was performed on peripheral blood. The receptor comes from a man between 18 and 29 years old with COVID-19, enrolled during active disease. The CDR3 spells CASRAGQANSPLHF. Here the CDR3 DNA reads TGTGCCAGCAGGGCGGGACAGGCTAATTCACCCCTCCACTTT.